The clone carrying this T cell receptor beta chain has just a few counts. The data were obtained in a study of early T cells in non-severe SARS-CoV-2 infection. There are 12 residues in the CDR3. CDR1 and CDR2 (germline): SGHRS, YFSETQ. The V gene end was trimmed by 4 bases and the J gene end by 4 bases; junction bases not matched to a gene: 1. Each CDR3 protein is one row after TCRdb ran MiXCR on the 5' RACE reads. The data contain around 70,000 distinct CDR3 sequences, around a sixth of them singletons. The clonotype was recovered from an adult who was a healthcare worker with PCR-confirmed SARS-CoV-2 infection or an uninfected control (not recorded which). Material for sequencing was whole blood. V and J are TRBV5-1 and TRBJ1-2, with 7 bases lining up with TRBD1. The CDR3 protein is CASSGDSYGYTF. DNA for the CDR3: TGCGCCAGCAGCGGGGACAGCTATGGCTACACCTTC.